This note documents a single T cell receptor (beta chain) sequence. The sample comes from a study of shared clonotypes between healthy human individuals. Germline V lookup: CDR1 MDHEN, CDR2 SYDVKM. V lost 7 bases to trimming and J lost 3 bases, with 18 bases between them. The CDR3 sequence is 15 residues long. Naive CD4+ cells were CD45RA-selected; the remaining cells were memory. Using immunoSEQ multiplex PCR, the repertoire was profiled, and TCRdb retains in-frame clones only, with some absent. In the table there are 2 million to 2.5 million clones, more than 85% of which are singletons. Sequencing was done on a sample of naive CD4+ T cells from PBMCs. Subset reported: CD45RA+ positively selected. The sequence came from a man younger than 35 in good health. Some clones in this sample may be carry-over from other donors' samples. The gene calls are TRBV28 and TRBJ1-2; D is ambiguous. CDR3 in amino acids: CASILRGLDDYGYTF. CDR3 coding DNA: TGTGCCAGCATTCTACGGGGTTTGGATGACTATGGCTACACCTTC.